This TCR beta chain was found in a study of OX40 agonist ivuxolimab in advanced cancers. The overall study: The mean age was around 56 years, ranging from 23 to 79, with around four fifths of participants male.

Germline V CDR1 and CDR2: SGDLS, YYNGEE. V was trimmed by 3 bases and J by 6 bases, leaving 25 bases between them. The CDR3 spans 18 residues. The table came from immunoSEQ multiplex PCR; TCRdb's copy has only in-frame clones and leaves some out. The sample holds tens of thousands of clones; around nine tenths are singletons and the top ten take 0.27%. Comments on this clone: Its antigen is unknown.

Patients were excluded for autoimmune disease history or systemic immunosuppression. Points from the study as a whole: Clones of CD4+ and CD8+ blood T cells grew by week 6 at doses of 0.1 to 3.0 mg/kg.

The source was CD4+ or CD8+ T cells sorted from blood, collected in a trial of the OX40 agonist ivuxolimab. V usage is TRBV9 and J usage is TRBJ2-1; D may correspond to TRBD1 or TRBD2 (6 bases each). This receptor was taken from an adult with an advanced solid tumor such as melanoma, head and neck, liver or kidney cancer. The CDR3 DNA reads TGTGCCAGCAGCGCGCCGGACAGTTTTAGCGGCCCCTCCAATGAGCAGTTCTTC. Residues: CASSAPDSFSGPSNEQFF.